This TCR beta chain is drawn from a study of cytomegalovirus exposure and HLA in healthy donors. Worth noting for this clone: Its antigen is undetermined.

The CDR3 runs to 16 residues. Trimming shortened V by 2 bases and J by 0 bases, and 11 bases separated the two germline ends. Germline assignment: CDR1 MNHNS and CDR2 SASEGT. General study findings and limits: TCR beta V- and J-gene trimming, according to a later analysis, was linked to a missense DCLRE1C variant. CMV antigen specificity was confirmed in vitro for three CMV-associated chains.

Vbeta (60) and Jbeta (13) primers were used in the PCR. Clones were sequenced by immunoSEQ multiplex PCR, and TCRdb holds only the in-frame ones, with some missing. This repertoire comprises 70,000 or so clones; its ten largest clones make up roughly 0.8%. This chain joins TRBV6-1 and TRBJ2-1, with D perhaps matching TRBD1 (6 bases). Specimen: PBMCs. The source is a boy younger than 18 in good health and CMV-seronegative. The CDR3 nucleotides read TGTGCCAGCAGTGAAAACAGGGCTAGCTCCTACAATGAGCAGTTCTTC. Its protein is CASSENRASSYNEQFF.